The present T cell receptor (beta chain) was sequenced within a study of cytomegalovirus exposure and HLA in healthy donors. Study-level findings and limits: CMV serostatus was the sole immune exposure information available. Sequencing artifact likely explains a cluster of highly shared sequence variants.

The PCR was carried out with 60 Vbeta primers and 13 Jbeta primers. In the source study's methods: Later reanalysis found around 84 million unique TCR beta chains, some 10 million of them shared. Libraries were prepared by immunoSEQ multiplex PCR; TCRdb keeps only in-frame clonotypes and omits some of them. V and J calls and clone size are as listed in that table; D and trimming were resolved from the DNA. The sample includes around 150,000 clones, 60% to 80% of them seen just once. This clone appeared a few times. The antigen is not known. These donors counted as nominally healthy when sampled, but unrecorded immune exposures were likely. The CDR3 runs 14 residues. Germline-derived CDR1 and CDR2 are LNHDA and SQIVND (reference sequence). V was pared by 5 bases and J by 4 bases, with 4 bases of the junction left unmatched.

The sequencing sample was made of PBMCs. This chain links TRBV19 with TRBJ1-5; 8 bases are shared with TRBD1. This clonotype originated in a man aged 25-40 years in good health and CMV-seropositive. The CDR3 protein is CASSFRQGNQPQHF. The DNA of the CDR3 is TGTGCCAGTAGTTTCAGACAGGGGAATCAGCCCCAGCATTTT.